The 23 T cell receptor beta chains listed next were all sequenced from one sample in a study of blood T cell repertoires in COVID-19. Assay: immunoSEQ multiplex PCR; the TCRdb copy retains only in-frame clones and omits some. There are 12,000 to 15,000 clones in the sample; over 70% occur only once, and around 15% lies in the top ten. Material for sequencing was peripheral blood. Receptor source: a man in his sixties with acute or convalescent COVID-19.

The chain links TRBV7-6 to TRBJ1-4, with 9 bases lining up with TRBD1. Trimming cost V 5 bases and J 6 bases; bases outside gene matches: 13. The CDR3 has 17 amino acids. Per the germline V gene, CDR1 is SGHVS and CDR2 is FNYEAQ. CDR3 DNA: TGTGCCAGCAGCACAGCGCCCCCCGGACAGGGGTATGAAAAACTGTTTTTT. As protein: CASSTAPPGQGYEKLFF.

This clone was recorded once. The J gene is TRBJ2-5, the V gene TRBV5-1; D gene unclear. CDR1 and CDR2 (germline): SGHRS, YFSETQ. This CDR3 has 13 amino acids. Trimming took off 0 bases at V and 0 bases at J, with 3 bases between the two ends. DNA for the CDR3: TGCGCCAGCAGCTTGGGTAACCAAGAGACCCAGTACTTC. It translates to CASSLGNQETQYF.

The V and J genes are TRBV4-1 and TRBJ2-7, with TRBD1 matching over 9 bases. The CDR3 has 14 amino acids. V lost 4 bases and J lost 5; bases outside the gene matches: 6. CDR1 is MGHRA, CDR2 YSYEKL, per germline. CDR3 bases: TGCGCCAGCAGCCCTGGGACAGGGAGCGACGAGCAGTACTTC. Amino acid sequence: CASSPGTGSDEQYF.

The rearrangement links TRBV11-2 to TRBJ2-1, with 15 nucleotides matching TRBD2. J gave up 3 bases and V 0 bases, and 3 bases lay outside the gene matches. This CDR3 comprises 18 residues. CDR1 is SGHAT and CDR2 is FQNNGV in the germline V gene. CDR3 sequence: CASSLEGTSGRYYNEQFF. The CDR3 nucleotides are TGTGCCAGCAGCTTAGAGGGGACTAGCGGGAGGTACTACAATGAGCAGTTCTTC.

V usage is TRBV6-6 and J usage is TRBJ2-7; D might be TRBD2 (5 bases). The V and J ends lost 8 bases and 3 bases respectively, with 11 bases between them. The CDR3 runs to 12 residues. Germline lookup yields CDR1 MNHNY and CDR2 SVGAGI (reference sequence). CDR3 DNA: TGTGCCAGCTGTCGAAGCGGCTACGAGCAGTACTTC. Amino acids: CASCRSGYEQYF.

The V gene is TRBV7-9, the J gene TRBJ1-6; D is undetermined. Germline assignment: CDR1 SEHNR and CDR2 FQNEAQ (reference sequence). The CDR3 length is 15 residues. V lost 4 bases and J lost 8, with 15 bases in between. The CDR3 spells CASSSDRRFDSPLHF. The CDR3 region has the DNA TGTGCCAGCAGCTCCGACCGCAGGTTTGATTCACCCCTCCACTTT.

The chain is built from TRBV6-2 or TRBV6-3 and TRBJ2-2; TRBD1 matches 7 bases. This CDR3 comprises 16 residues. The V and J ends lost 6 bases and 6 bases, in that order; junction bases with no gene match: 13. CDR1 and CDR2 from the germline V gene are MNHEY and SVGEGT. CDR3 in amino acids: CASSRRRQGFPGELFF. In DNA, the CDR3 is TGTGCCAGCAGCCGCCGTCGACAGGGCTTCCCCGGGGAGCTGTTTTTT.

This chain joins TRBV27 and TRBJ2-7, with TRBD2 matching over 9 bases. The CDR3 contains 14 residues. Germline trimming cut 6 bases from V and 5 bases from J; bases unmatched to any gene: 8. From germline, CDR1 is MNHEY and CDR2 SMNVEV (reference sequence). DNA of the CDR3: TGTGCCAGCAGGCCCGCCGGGACTAGCCACGAGCAGTACTTC. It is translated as CASRPAGTSHEQYF.

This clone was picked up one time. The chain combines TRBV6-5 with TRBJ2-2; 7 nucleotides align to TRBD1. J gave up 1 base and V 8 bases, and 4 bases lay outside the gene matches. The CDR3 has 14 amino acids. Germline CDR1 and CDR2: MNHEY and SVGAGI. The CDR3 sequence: CASLGQENTGELFF. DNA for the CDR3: TGTGCCAGCCTTGGACAGGAGAACACCGGGGAGCTGTTTTTT.

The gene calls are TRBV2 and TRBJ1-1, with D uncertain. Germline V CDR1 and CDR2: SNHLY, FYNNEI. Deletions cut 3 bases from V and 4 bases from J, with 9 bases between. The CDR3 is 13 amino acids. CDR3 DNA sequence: TGTGCCAGCAGTGATCGAGAGGGCACTGAAGCTTTCTTT. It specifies CASSDREGTEAFF.

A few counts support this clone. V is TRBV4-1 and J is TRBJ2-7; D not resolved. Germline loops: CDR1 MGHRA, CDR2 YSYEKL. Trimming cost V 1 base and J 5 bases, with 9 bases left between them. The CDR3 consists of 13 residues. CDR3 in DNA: TGCGCCAGCAGCCAAGGTGGCACGAACGAGCAGTACTTC. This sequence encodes CASSQGGTNEQYF.

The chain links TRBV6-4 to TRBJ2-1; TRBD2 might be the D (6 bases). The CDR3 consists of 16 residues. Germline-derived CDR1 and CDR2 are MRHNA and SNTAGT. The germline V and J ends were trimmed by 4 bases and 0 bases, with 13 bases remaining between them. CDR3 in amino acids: CASSAGLSSSYNEQFF. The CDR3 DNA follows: TGTGCCAGCAGTGCGGGACTTTCCAGCTCCTACAATGAGCAGTTCTTC.

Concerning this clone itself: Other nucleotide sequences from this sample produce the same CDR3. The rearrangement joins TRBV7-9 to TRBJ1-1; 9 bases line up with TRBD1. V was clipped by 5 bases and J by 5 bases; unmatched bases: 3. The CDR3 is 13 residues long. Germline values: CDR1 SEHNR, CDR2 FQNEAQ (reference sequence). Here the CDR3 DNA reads TGTGCCAGCAGCCCCGGACAGGGGACTGAAGCTTTCTTT. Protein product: CASSPGQGTEAFF.

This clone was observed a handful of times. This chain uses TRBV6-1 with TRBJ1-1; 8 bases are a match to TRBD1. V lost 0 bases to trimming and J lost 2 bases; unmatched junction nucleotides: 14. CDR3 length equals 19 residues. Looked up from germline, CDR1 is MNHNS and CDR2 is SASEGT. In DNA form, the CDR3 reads TGTGCCAGCAGTGAAGCGTGGACAGGGAATTTGGGCGGAAACACTGAAGCTTTCTTT. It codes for CASSEAWTGNLGGNTEAFF.

In DNA, the CDR3 is TGTGCCTGGAGTGTACTCAGGTCGGCTGAAGCTTTCTTT. Translated, it gives CAWSVLRSAEAFF. This chain links TRBV30 with TRBJ1-1; D gene uncertain. The germline CDR1 and CDR2 sequences are GTSNPN and SVGIG (reference sequence). The CDR3 has 13 amino acids. With 0 bases removed from V and 6 bases from J, the gap between germline ends came to 11 bases. The whole variable domain, filled in from reference TRBV30 and TRBJ1-1, reads SQTIHQWPATLVQPVGSPLSLECTVEGTSNPNLYWYRQAAGRGLQLLFYSVGIGQISSEVPQNLSASRPQDRQFILSSKKLLLSDSGFYLCAWSVLRSAEAFFGQGTRLTVV.

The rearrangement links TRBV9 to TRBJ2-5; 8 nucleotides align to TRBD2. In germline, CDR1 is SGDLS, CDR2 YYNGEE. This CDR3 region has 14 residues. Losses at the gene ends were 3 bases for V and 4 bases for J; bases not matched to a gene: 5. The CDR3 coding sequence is TGTGCCAGCAGCGAGCCCGGGAGGGGAGAGACCCAGTACTTC. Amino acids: CASSEPGRGETQYF.

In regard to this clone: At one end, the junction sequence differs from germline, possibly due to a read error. CDR3 DNA sequence: TGTGCCAGCAGCTTAGCCCGGACAGGCGGCTACACCTTC. This sequence encodes CASSLARTGGYTF. The chain recombines TRBV12-3 or TRBV12-4 with TRBJ1-2; 7 bases are a match to TRBD1. This CDR3 contains 13 residues.

The chain's CDR3 is CASSEVGPIYEQYF. CDR3 nucleotides: TGTGCCAGCAGTGAGGTTGGCCCCATCTACGAGCAGTACTTC. The V call is TRBV2, the J call TRBJ2-7; the D is unclear. CDR1 and CDR2 (germline): SNHLY, FYNNEI. V gave up 3 bases and J gave up 3 bases, with 12 bases separating them. CDR3 length equals 14 residues.

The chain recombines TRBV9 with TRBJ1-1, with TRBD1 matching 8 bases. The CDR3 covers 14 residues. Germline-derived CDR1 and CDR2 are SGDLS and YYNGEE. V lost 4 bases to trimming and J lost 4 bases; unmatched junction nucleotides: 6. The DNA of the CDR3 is TGTGCCAGCAGCCCCTCGACAGGGGCCACTGAAGCTTTCTTT. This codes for CASSPSTGATEAFF.

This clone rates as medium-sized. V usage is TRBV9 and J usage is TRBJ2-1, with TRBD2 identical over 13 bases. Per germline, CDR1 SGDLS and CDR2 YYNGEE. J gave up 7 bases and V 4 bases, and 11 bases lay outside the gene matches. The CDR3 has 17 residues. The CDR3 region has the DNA TGTGCCAGCAGCCCCCCCGGCGGACTAGCGGGAGCGAATGAGCAGTTCTTC. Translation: CASSPPGGLAGANEQFF.

The CDR3 nucleotides are TGTGCCAGCAGCTTAGAGGACAGGGCGGGGAATGAGCAGTTCTTC. It encodes CASSLEDRAGNEQFF. The V gene is TRBV9, the J gene TRBJ2-1; TRBD1 agrees at 8 bases. CDR3 length: 15 residues. V dropped 4 bases and J dropped 7; count of bases not matched to a gene: 10. Germline CDR1 reads SGDLS; CDR2 reads YYNGEE. Together with reference TRBV9 and TRBJ2-1, the CDR3 gives the full variable domain: DSGVTQTPKHLITATGQRVTLRCSPRSGDLSVYWYQQSLDQGLQFLIQYYNGEERAKGNILERFSAQQFPDLHSELNLSSLELGDSALYFCASSLEDRAGNEQFFGPGTRLTVL.

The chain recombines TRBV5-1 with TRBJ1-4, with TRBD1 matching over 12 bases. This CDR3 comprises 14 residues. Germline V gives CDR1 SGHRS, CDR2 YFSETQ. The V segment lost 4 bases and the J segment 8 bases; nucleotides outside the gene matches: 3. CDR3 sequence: CASSRGTGGEKLFF. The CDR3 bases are TGCGCCAGCAGCCGCGGGACAGGGGGCGAAAAACTGTTTTTT.

CDR3 bases: TGTGCCAGCATCAGACAGGGGGCAGGGACCGGGGAGCTGTTTTTT. Its translation: CASIRQGAGTGELFF. The chain uses TRBV28 and TRBJ2-2; 10 nucleotides match TRBD1. The CDR3 covers 15 residues. CDR1 is MDHEN and CDR2 is SYDVKM in the germline V gene. The trim removed 7 bases at V and 5 bases at J, leaving 7 bases unmatched.